The clone carrying this T cell receptor beta chain showed up just once. The antigen remains undetermined. The PCR employed 60 Vbeta primers together with 13 Jbeta primers. TCRdb's table, derived via immunoSEQ multiplex PCR, lists solely in-frame clones and lacks some. The sample lists 200,000 or so clones; 70% to 85% were seen once. This sample was included in a study of cytomegalovirus exposure and HLA in healthy donors. The study, taken as a whole, reports: Further analysis, carried out later, found HLA-associated TCR beta chains more clonally expanded than equally common other chains.

CDR3 size: 16 residues. CDR1 is SGHRS, CDR2 YFSETQ, per germline. V lost 1 base and J lost 0, with 12 bases in between. The sequence derives from a boy aged 2 to 10 in good health and CMV-seronegative. This chain links TRBV5-1 with TRBJ2-3; D possibly corresponds to TRBD1 (6 bases). Sequencing used PBMCs. The CDR3 spells CASSLNDRSSTDTQYF. The CDR3 DNA reads as TGCGCCAGCAGCTTGAATGACAGGAGTAGCACAGATACGCAGTATTTT.